The 13 T cell receptor beta chains below come from one sample, sequenced in a study of early T cells in non-severe SARS-CoV-2 infection. MiXCR, run by TCRdb on the 5' RACE reads, gives a single entry per CDR3 protein. The table records about 22,000 distinct CDR3 sequences, approximately 4.4% of them present only once. The sequenced sample was whole blood. These receptors were taken from an adult who was a healthcare worker with PCR-confirmed SARS-CoV-2 infection or an uninfected control (not recorded which).

This clonotype has a handful of counts. The chain couples TRBV19 to TRBJ1-4; D possibly corresponds to TRBD1 (6 bases). Germline values: CDR1 LNHDA, CDR2 SQIVND (reference sequence). This CDR3 spans 14 amino acids. Trimming shortened V by 4 bases and J by 6 bases, and 12 bases separated the two germline ends. The chain's CDR3 is CASSRAGEDEKLFF. The CDR3 region has the DNA TGTGCCAGTAGTAGGGCAGGGGAAGATGAAAAACTGTTTTTT.

This clonotype was observed a handful of times. The V and J genes are TRBV7-9 and TRBJ2-7; 7 bases are a match to TRBD1. Germline-derived CDR1 and CDR2 are SEHNR and FQNEAQ (reference sequence). The J segment lost 3 bases and the V segment lost 3 bases, leaving 2 bases of the junction unmatched. This CDR3 region has 13 residues. The CDR3 DNA reads TGTGCCAGCAGCTTGTCAGGGGGCTACGAGCAGTACTTC. It specifies CASSLSGGYEQYF. Supplemented by reference TRBV7-9 and TRBJ2-7, the full variable domain reads DTGVSQNPRHKITKRGQNVTFRCDPISEHNRLYWYRQTLGQGPEFLTYFQNEAQLEKSRLLSDRFSAERPKGSFSTLEIQRTEQGDSAMYLCASSLSGGYEQYFGPGTRLTVT.

This clonotype was seen ten or more times. This chain's CDR3 is CSPQIEETQYF. CDR3 DNA: TGCAGCCCCCAAATTGAAGAGACCCAGTACTTC. V is TRBV20-1 and J is TRBJ2-5; the D is unclear. The CDR3 totals 11 residues. Germline V gene sequence: CDR1 DFQATT, CDR2 SNEGSKA (reference sequence).

This clonotype was picked up a small number of times. The rearrangement joins TRBV7-9 to TRBJ2-3; tentative D call: TRBD1 (5 bases). V lost 2 bases to trimming and J lost 3 bases, with 12 bases between them. The CDR3 contains 15 residues. CDR1 is SEHNR, CDR2 FQNEAQ, per germline (reference sequence). The CDR3: CASSLPQGGTDTQYF. The CDR3 nucleotides read TGTGCCAGCAGCTTACCGCAGGGTGGTACAGATACGCAGTATTTT. Based on the CDR3 plus reference TRBV7-9 and TRBJ2-3, the full variable domain is DTGVSQNPRHKITKRGQNVTFRCDPISEHNRLYWYRQTLGQGPEFLTYFQNEAQLEKSRLLSDRFSAERPKGSFSTLEIQRTEQGDSAMYLCASSLPQGGTDTQYFGPGTRLTVL.

This clonotype was recorded many times. V is TRBV11-2 and J is TRBJ2-1; D is unclear. The CDR3 contains 14 residues. The V and J ends lost 5 bases and 8 bases respectively, with 16 bases between them. Germline CDR1 is SGHAT and CDR2 is FQNNGV. The CDR3: CASSQNPHVYEQFF. CDR3 nucleotide sequence: TGTGCCAGCAGCCAAAATCCGCATGTCTATGAGCAGTTCTTC.

This clonotype was recorded many times. J is TRBJ2-7 and V is TRBV6-5, with 7 nucleotides matching TRBD2. Germline lookup yields CDR1 MNHEY and CDR2 SVGAGI. The CDR3 totals 13 residues. The V segment lost 4 bases and the J segment 7 bases; nucleotides outside the gene matches: 7. The CDR3 DNA follows: TGTGCCAGCAGTTCTACTATCGGGGGGGAGCAGTACTTC. Residues: CASSSTIGGEQYF.

This clonotype was observed many times. The V gene is TRBV14, the J gene TRBJ2-3; TRBD2 matches at 10 bases. The CDR3 covers 17 residues. The germline V gene encodes CDR1 SGHDN and CDR2 FVKESK. Trimming took 2 bases from V and 3 from J; bases not matched to a gene: 8. Here the CDR3 reads CASSQRGLALNTDTQYF. In DNA, the CDR3 is TGTGCCAGCAGCCAAAGGGGACTAGCGCTAAATACAGATACGCAGTATTTT. Drawing the rest from reference TRBV14 and TRBJ2-3, the complete variable domain is EAGVTQFPSHSVIEKGQTVTLRCDPISGHDNLYWYRRVMGKEIKFLLHFVKESKQDESGMPNNRFLAERTGGTYSTLKVQPAELEDSGVYFCASSQRGLALNTDTQYFGPGTRLTVL.

The J gene is TRBJ2-7, the V gene TRBV12-3 or TRBV12-4, with D possibly being TRBD1 (6 bases). Between the trimmed V and J ends, which lost 0 bases and 5 bases, there was a span of 14 bases. This CDR3 spans 15 amino acids. The CDR3 spells CASSLAQSGEHEQYF. DNA of the CDR3: TGTGCCAGCAGTTTAGCACAGTCAGGGGAACACGAGCAGTACTTC.

The table lists this clonotype with many counts. The chain carries TRBV27 and TRBJ2-7; possible D gene TRBD1, 6 bases. The length of the CDR3 is 13 residues. Germline assignment: CDR1 MNHEY and CDR2 SMNVEV (reference sequence). V was trimmed by 4 bases and J by 11 bases, leaving 18 bases between them. The DNA for the CDR3 is TGTGCCAGCAGTTCCTACAGGGACCCCCCGGAGTACTTC. Translating gives CASSSYRDPPEYF.

The V gene is TRBV10-3, the J gene TRBJ1-2, with D hard to call. CDR1 and CDR2 from the germline V gene are ENHRY and SYGVKD. Trimming removed 4 bases from V and 6 bases from J, with 18 bases in between. The CDR3 sequence is 15 residues long. CDR3 nucleotide sequence: TGTGCCATCAGTGGGCACAGTACCCCCGGGGATGGCTACACCTTC. Protein: CAISGHSTPGDGYTF.

This clonotype was seen a handful of times. This sequence joins TRBV6-6 and TRBJ2-2; D remains unclear. V lost 4 bases to trimming and J lost 7 bases, with 4 bases between them. The germline gives CDR1 MNHNY, CDR2 SVGAGI (reference sequence). The CDR3 has 11 amino acids. The CDR3 region is CASSFGGELFF. CDR3 nucleotide sequence: TGTGCCAGCAGTTTTGGCGGGGAGCTGTTTTTT.

This clonotype showed up many times. This chain links TRBV6-6 with TRBJ2-1; 11 bases fit TRBD2. Germline V CDR1 and CDR2: MNHNY, SVGAGI (reference sequence). There are 16 residues in the CDR3. V was clipped by 5 bases and J by 6 bases; unmatched bases: 9. CDR3 coding DNA: TGTGCCAGCAGTCGCGCTAGCGGGGGGCCCCCCAATGAGCAGTTCTTC. This encodes CASSRASGGPPNEQFF.

This clonotype was observed at least ten times. The chain uses TRBV20-1 and TRBJ2-5; possibly TRBD2 for D (5 bases). This CDR3 comprises 14 residues. The V gene lost 6 bases and the J gene lost 6 bases, with 20 bases spanning the gap. CDR1 and CDR2 from the germline V gene are DFQATT and SNEGSKA (reference sequence). In DNA, the CDR3 is TGCAGTGCAAAACCGCCAAGCGGATGGCAGACCCAGTACTTC. Translation gives CSAKPPSGWQTQYF.